Shown below are 14 T cell receptor beta chains from a single sample sequenced in a study of blood T cell repertoires in COVID-19. TCRdb's copy holds only in-frame clones and misses some; the assay was immunoSEQ multiplex PCR. This table holds 65,000 to 75,000 clones, about 83% found once. Sequences were obtained from peripheral blood. The receptors originated from a man older than 75 with acute or convalescent COVID-19.

This sequence joins TRBV5-1 and TRBJ1-1; D is possibly TRBD1 (6 bases). Germline assignment: CDR1 SGHRS and CDR2 YFSETQ. The CDR3 sequence is 15 residues long. V dropped 4 bases and J dropped 0 bases, with 13 bases sitting between them. CDR3: CASSPGGGVNTEAFF. CDR3 DNA sequence: TGCGCCAGCAGCCCCGGAGGGGGGGTGAACACTGAAGCTTTCTTT. Full variable domain (outside the CDR3, taken from reference TRBV5-1 and TRBJ1-1): KAGVTQTPRYLIKTRGQQVTLSCSPISGHRSVSWYQQTPGQGLQFLFEYFSETQRNKGNFPGRFSGRQFSNSRSEMNVSTLELGDSALYLCASSPGGGVNTEAFFGQGTRLTVV.

DNA of the CDR3: TGCGCCAGCAGCTTGGCGGGATCGAGCCCAGATACGCAGTATTTT. It yields the protein CASSLAGSSPDTQYF. This rearrangement joins TRBV5-1 to TRBJ2-3; a possible D gene is TRBD2 (5 bases). CDR3 length: 15 amino acids. V was cut by 0 bases and J by 4 bases, with 12 bases left in between. Germline-derived CDR1 and CDR2 are SGHRS and YFSETQ.

This chain uses TRBV4-1 with TRBJ2-2, with TRBD1 as a possible D gene (6 bases). CDR1 is MGHRA, CDR2 YSYEKL, per germline. The CDR3 sequence is 16 residues long. Trimming took 3 bases from V and 2 from J, leaving 13 bases between them. The CDR3 sequence is CASSQDWTANTGELFF. The CDR3, as DNA: TGCGCCAGCAGCCAGGATTGGACAGCCAACACCGGGGAGCTGTTTTTT.

V usage is TRBV16 and J usage is TRBJ1-5; 7 nucleotides align to TRBD1. The CDR3 totals 14 residues. With V trimmed by 3 bases and J by 4 bases, 3 bases remained unmatched. CDR1 is KGHSY and CDR2 is FQNENV in the germline V gene. CDR3 protein: CASSQGTANQPQHF. CDR3 bases: TGTGCCAGCAGCCAGGGGACAGCGAATCAGCCCCAGCATTTT.

The chain recombines TRBV19 with TRBJ2-7, with D perhaps TRBD1 (8 bases). The CDR3 covers 13 residues. The V end lost 7 bases, the J end lost 6 bases, and 16 bases lay between the germline ends. Looked up from germline, CDR1 is LNHDA and CDR2 is SQIVND (reference sequence). The CDR3 sequence is CASKVTGGGEQYF. The CDR3 DNA sequence: TGTGCCAGTAAGGTCACAGGGGGGGGCGAGCAGTACTTC.

In this sample, this clone turned up once. The chain is built from TRBV4-1 and TRBJ2-7, with D perhaps matching TRBD2 (6 bases). Trimming removed 1 base from V and 3 bases from J, with 16 bases in between. CDR3 size: 16 residues. CDR1 is MGHRA, CDR2 YSYEKL, per germline. The CDR3 reads CASSQVVASANYEQYF. The CDR3 DNA follows: TGCGCCAGCAGCCAAGTGGTCGCTAGCGCCAACTACGAGCAGTACTTC.

The chain joins TRBV5-4 to TRBJ2-3; 10 positions match TRBD2. From germline, CDR1 is SGHNT and CDR2 YYREEE (reference sequence). V dropped 4 bases and J dropped 0; count of bases not matched to a gene: 14. This CDR3 region has 19 residues. The CDR3 DNA follows: TGTGCCAGCAGCCCGGAGGGGCTAGCGGGGGAGTCTAGCACAGATACGCAGTATTTT. Amino acids: CASSPEGLAGESSTDTQYF.

This clone was observed once. The chain links TRBV4-3 to TRBJ1-6; 8 nucleotides match TRBD1. This CDR3 spans 16 amino acids. Germline V gene data show CDR1 as LGHNA and CDR2 as YSLEER. Trimming at V came to 0 bases and at J to 9 bases, leaving 7 bases not matched to a gene. CDR3 sequence (DNA): TGCGCCAGCAGCCAAGATGGAGACAGGGGTGGTTCACCCCTCCACTTT. Its translation: CASSQDGDRGGSPLHF.

The rearrangement uses TRBV19 and TRBJ1-2, with 7 bases fitting TRBD1. CDR3 length equals 14 residues. The germline CDR1 and CDR2 sequences are LNHDA and SQIVND (reference sequence). V gave up 3 bases and J gave up 5 bases; unmatched junction bases: 6. As DNA, the CDR3 is TGTGCCAGTAGTATCTTGGGGACAGCTTATGGCTACACCTTC. This translates into CASSILGTAYGYTF. Complete variable domain (other parts from reference TRBV19 and TRBJ1-2): DGGITQSPKYLFRKEGQNVTLSCEQNLNHDAMYWYRQDPGQGLRLIYYSQIVNDFQKGDIAEGYSVSREKKESFPLTVTSAQKNPTAFYLCASSILGTAYGYTFGSGTRLTVV.

The chain employs TRBV19 and TRBJ2-3, with 7 positions matching TRBD1. The V segment lost 6 bases and the J segment 2 bases; nucleotides outside the gene matches: 11. The CDR3 loop spans 16 amino acids. Per the germline V gene, CDR1 is LNHDA and CDR2 is SQIVND (reference sequence). The CDR3 loop reads CASRDQGDRNTDTQYF. The CDR3 coding sequence is TGTGCCAGTAGAGATCAGGGGGACCGCAACACAGATACGCAGTATTTT.

The chain is built from TRBV15 and TRBJ1-2; the D gene is possibly TRBD1 (6 bases). Germline CDR1 LNHNV, CDR2 YYDKDF (reference sequence). The CDR3 is 16 residues long. Trimming took 0 bases from V and 3 from J, leaving 14 bases between them. This chain's CDR3 is CATSRDGRGRDYGYTF. In DNA form, the CDR3 reads TGTGCCACCAGCAGAGATGGCAGGGGAAGGGACTATGGCTACACCTTC.

The chain links TRBV7-3 to TRBJ1-6, with 7 bases aligning to TRBD1. CDR1 SGHTA and CDR2 FQGTGA come from the germline V gene. Trimming removed 5 bases from V and 10 bases from J; junction bases left unmatched: 8. This CDR3 comprises 14 residues. The CDR3 DNA follows: TGTGCCAGCAGCCGGACAGGAGAAGGGTCACCCCTCCACTTT. Its translation is CASSRTGEGSPLHF.

This chain uses TRBV2 with TRBJ1-4; possible D gene TRBD1, 6 bases. This CDR3 has 16 amino acids. From germline, CDR1 is SNHLY and CDR2 FYNNEI. The V gene lost 4 bases and the J gene lost 2 bases, with 14 bases spanning the gap. CDR3: CASSGGGGGTNEKLFF. The CDR3 coding sequence is TGTGCCAGCAGTGGGGGCGGGGGCGGCACTAATGAAAAACTGTTTTTT.

The chain recombines TRBV28 with TRBJ1-6; D is perhaps TRBD1 (6 bases). This CDR3 has 16 residues. Trimming removed 6 bases from V and 2 bases from J, with 14 bases in between. Per the germline V gene, CDR1 is MDHEN and CDR2 is SYDVKM. The CDR3 is CASRDGGQTYNSPLHF. In DNA, the CDR3 is TGTGCCAGCAGGGACGGGGGGCAGACCTATAATTCACCCCTCCACTTT.